The T cell receptor beta chain under discussion was sequenced for a study of shared clonotypes between healthy human individuals. Overall study context: The plates for each donor numbered three CD4 naive, three CD4 memory, two CD8 naive and one CD8 memory.

General observations from the study: Naive CD4 clonotypes overlapped across a handful of donors at approximately 5.3%.

Only CD45RO-negative cells positively selected for CCR7 counted as naive CD8 cells, so terminally differentiated effector memory CD45RA+ cells were excluded. Germline V lookup: CDR1 SEHNR, CDR2 FQNEAQ (reference sequence). CDR3 length: 15 residues. The V gene lost 3 bases and the J gene lost 5 bases, with 16 bases spanning the gap. In regard to this clone: What it binds is not known.

Clones were sequenced by immunoSEQ multiplex PCR, and TCRdb holds only the in-frame ones, with some missing. The sample consists of about 2 million clones, approximately 95% of them appearing once. The sequenced sample was naive CD8+ T cells sorted from blood. The rearrangement joins TRBV7-9 to TRBJ1-2, with TRBD1 as a possible D gene (5 bases). The source is a young man in good health. In nucleotides, the CDR3 is TGTGCCAGCAGCTTCTCTTGGCTGGGGGATTATGGCTACACCTTC. This translates into CASSFSWLGDYGYTF.